The clone carrying this TCR beta chain was picked up many times. Its cognate antigen is unknown. The sample comes from a study of T cell repertoires in cytomegalovirus infection. Study-level background: In public TCR beta signatures, there were indications of both CMV infection and matching HLA type.

In TCRdb, the reads were re-called with MiXCR into one record per CDR3 protein. The sample holds tens of thousands of distinct CDR3 sequences; over 3.5% are singletons and the top ten take under 25%. Study outcomes and limitations: Identification of carriers of CMV plus the relevant HLA was performed using cumulative public TCR beta family frequency. Across the ex vivo response, the dominant clonotypes were HLA-C-restricted CMV-specific TCR beta clonotypes.

The CDR3 is 14 residues long. The germline V gene has CDR1 SGHNT and CDR2 YENEEA. After removal of 5 bases from V and 5 bases from J, the junction contained 4 bases not matched to a gene. Sequences were obtained from PBMCs. This chain uses TRBV11-3 with TRBJ2-3; TRBD2 matches 10 bases. The sequence was collected from a human donor in good health (CMV status not recorded). Some clones in this sample may be carry-over from other donors' samples. The CDR3 sequence is CASSTSGRGDTQYF. CDR3 coding DNA: TGTGCCAGCAGCACCAGCGGGAGGGGAGATACGCAGTATTTT.